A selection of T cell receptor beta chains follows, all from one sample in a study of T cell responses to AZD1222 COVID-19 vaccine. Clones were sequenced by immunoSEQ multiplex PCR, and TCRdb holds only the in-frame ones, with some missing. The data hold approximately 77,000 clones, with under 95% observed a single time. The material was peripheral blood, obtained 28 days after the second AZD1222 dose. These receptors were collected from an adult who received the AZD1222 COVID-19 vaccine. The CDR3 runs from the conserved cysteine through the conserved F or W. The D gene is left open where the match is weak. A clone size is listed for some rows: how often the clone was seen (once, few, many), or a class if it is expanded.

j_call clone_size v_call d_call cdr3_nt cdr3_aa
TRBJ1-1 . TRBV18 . TGTGCCAGCTCACCTCAGGGGATGGAGGCTTTCTTT CASSPQGMEAFF
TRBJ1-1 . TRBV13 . TGTGCCAGCAGCTATGACATTCTGAACACTGAAGCTTTCTTT CASSYDILNTEAFF
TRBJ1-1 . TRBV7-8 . TGTGCCAGCAGCTTAGCGGCTGGCAGGGGGAACACTGAAGCTTTCTTT CASSLAAGRGNTEAFF
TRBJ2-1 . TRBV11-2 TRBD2 TGTGCCAGCAGCTTACGACTAGCGGGAGGGTACAATGAGCAGTTCTTC CASSLRLAGGYNEQFF
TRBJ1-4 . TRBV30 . TGTGCCTCAAACACTGGAGCAACTAATGAAAAACTGTTTTTT CASNTGATNEKLFF
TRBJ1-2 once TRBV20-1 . TGCAGTGCTAGTCTTACAGGGTCCGGTGGATATGGCTACACCTTC CSASLTGSGGYGYTF
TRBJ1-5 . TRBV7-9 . TGTGCCAGCAGCTTAGGTCAGCCCCAGCATTTT CASSLGQPQHF
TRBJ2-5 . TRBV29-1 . TGCAGCGTTGAAGATCGAGGGAACGGGCTCGGGACCCAGTACTTC CSVEDRGNGLGTQYF
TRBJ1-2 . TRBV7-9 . TGTGCCAGCAGCTACGGGACAACAGGCTACACCTTC CASSYGTTGYTF
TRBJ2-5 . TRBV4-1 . TGCGCCAGCAGCCAAGAGGGGTCCTTTAGATCGCCCCAGTACTTC CASSQEGSFRSPQYF
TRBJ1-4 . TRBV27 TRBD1 TGTGCCAGCAGTCATGGACAGGGCCTGTTTTTT CASSHGQGLFF
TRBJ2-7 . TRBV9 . TGTGCCAGCAGCGTAGACGGCAGTTCCTACGAGCAGTACTTC CASSVDGSSYEQYF
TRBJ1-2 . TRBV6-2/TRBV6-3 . TGTGCCAGCAGTTATCCCCCCTTCACAACAGGCCAAATACTCCGGGACTATGGCTACACCTTC CASSYPPFTTGQILRDYGYTF
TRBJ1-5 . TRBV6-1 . TGTGCCAGCAGTGAACATGGAGGCCGTCAGCCCCAGCATTTT CASSEHGGRQPQHF
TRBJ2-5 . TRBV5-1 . TGCGCCAGCAATTATGCTAGCGAAGAGACCCAGTACTTC CASNYASEETQYF
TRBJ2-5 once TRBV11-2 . TGTGCCAGCAGCTTAGAAGGGGAGACCCAGTACTTC CASSLEGETQYF
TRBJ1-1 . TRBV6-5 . TGTGCCAGCAGCCGACAGTTTTACACTGAAGCTTTCTTT CASSRQFYTEAFF
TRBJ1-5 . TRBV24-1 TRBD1 TGTGCCACCAGTGATCCTGGACAGGGGGATGGCAATCAGCCCCAGCATTTT CATSDPGQGDGNQPQHF
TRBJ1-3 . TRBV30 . TGTGCCTGGAGCTCTGGGGTTGTCAGAAACACCATATATTTT CAWSSGVVRNTIYF
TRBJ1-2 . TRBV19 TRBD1 TGTGCCAGTAGCCCCTCTTGGACAGGGGACGGCTACACCTTC CASSPSWTGDGYTF
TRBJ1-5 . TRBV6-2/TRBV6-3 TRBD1 TGTGCCAGCAGTTTCCGACAGGGGGCGGTTGATCAGCCCCAGCATTTT CASSFRQGAVDQPQHF
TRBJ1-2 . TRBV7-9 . TGTGCCGCCATACGGGCGGCAAGGGATGGCTACACCTTC CAAIRAARDGYTF
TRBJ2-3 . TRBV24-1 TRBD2 TGTGCCACCAAAACTCAGCGGGAGGGGACTACAGATACGCAGTATTTT CATKTQREGTTDTQYF
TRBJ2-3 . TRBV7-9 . TGTGCCGGCGCCTCCTCTAGCCGCGATGGGGATACGCAGTATTTT CAGASSSRDGDTQYF
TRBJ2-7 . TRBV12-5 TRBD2 TGTGCTAGTGGTTTGTTCTCGTCGGGGGGCTCCTACGAGCAGTACTTC CASGLFSSGGSYEQYF
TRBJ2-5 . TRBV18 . TGTGCCAGCTCACCACTGCCGGGGGGCGAGGAGACCCAGTACTTC CASSPLPGGEETQYF
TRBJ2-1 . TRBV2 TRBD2 TGTGCCAGCAGGGTGGGCTCTAGCGGCAACTACAATGAGCAGTTCTTC CASRVGSSGNYNEQFF
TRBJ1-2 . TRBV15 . TGTGCCACCAAAGTTCCATGGGGGGACTATGGCTACACCTTC CATKVPWGDYGYTF
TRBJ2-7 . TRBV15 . TGTGCCACCAGCTTAGGCAGGGACGAGCAGTACTTC CATSLGRDEQYF
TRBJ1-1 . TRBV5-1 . TGCGCCAGCAGCTTGGCGGGCCCGGGGGACACTGAAGCTTTCTTT CASSLAGPGDTEAFF
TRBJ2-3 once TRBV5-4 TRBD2 TGTGCCAGCAGCTGGGACTACTTCCCAGATACGCAGTATTTT CASSWDYFPDTQYF
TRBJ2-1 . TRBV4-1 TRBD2 TGCGCCAGCAGCCAAGCACTAGCGGGAGTAATGCGGCCATACAATGAGCAGTTCTTC CASSQALAGVMRPYNEQFF
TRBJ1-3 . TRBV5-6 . TGTGCCAGCAGCTTGGGCCAGGGCGAAGCCACCATATATTTT CASSLGQGEATIYF
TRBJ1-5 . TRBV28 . TGTGCCAGCAGTCTCCCCTTAGGACAGTCCAATCAGCCCCAGCATTTT CASSLPLGQSNQPQHF
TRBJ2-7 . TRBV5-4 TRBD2 TGTGCCAGCAGCTTGGCGTATAATAGCGGGAGCTACGAGCAGTACTTC CASSLAYNSGSYEQYF
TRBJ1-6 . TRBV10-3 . TGTGCCATCACCCAGACAGACAATTCACCCCTCCACTTT CAITQTDNSPLHF
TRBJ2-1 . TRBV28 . TGTGCCAGCGATCGAGGCGGGACAGATTACAATGAGCAGTTCTTC CASDRGGTDYNEQFF
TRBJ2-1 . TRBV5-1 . TGCGCCAGCAGCTTAGGGGTGACCTACAATGAGCAGTTCTTC CASSLGVTYNEQFF